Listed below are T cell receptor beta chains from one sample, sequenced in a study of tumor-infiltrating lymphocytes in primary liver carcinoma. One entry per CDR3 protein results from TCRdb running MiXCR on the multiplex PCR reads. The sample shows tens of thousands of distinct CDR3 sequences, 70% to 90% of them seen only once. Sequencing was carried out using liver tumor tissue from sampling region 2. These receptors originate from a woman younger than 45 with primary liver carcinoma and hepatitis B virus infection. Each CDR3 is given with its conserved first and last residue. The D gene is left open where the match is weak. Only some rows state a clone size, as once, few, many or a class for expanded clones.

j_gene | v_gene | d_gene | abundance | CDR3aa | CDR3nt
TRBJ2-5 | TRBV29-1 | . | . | CSVETGRGVRETRYF | TGCAGTGTTGAAACCGGAAGAGGAGTGAGGGAGACCCGGTACTTC
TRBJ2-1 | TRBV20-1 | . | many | CSARDIRRENNEQFF | TGCAGTGCTAGAGATATCCGGCGGGAAAACAATGAGCAGTTCTTC
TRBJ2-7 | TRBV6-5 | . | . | CACSYKGNSSYEQYF | TGTGCCTGCAGTTACAAGGGCAACAGCTCCTACGAGCAGTACTTC
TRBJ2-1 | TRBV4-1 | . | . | CACSLNTGTLHEQFF | TGCGCCTGCAGCCTTAATACGGGGACTCTTCATGAACAGTTCTTC
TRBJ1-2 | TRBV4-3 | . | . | CASRAEMEIYGYTF | TGCGCCAGCAGAGCTGAGATGGAGATATATGGCTACACCTTC
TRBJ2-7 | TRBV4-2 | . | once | CASSQEHLGYGGPREQYF | TGTGCCAGCAGTCAGGAACACCTAGGATATGGGGGACCGCGCGAGCAGTACTTC
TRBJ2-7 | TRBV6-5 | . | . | CASSYPGTRGYEQYF | TGTGCCAGCAGTTACCCGGGGACAAGGGGTTACGAGCAGTACTTC
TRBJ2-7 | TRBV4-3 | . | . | CTSSHTALSNEQHF | TGCACCAGCAGCCACACTGCCCTTTCCAACGAGCAACACTTC
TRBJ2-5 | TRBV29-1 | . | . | CNVEERNHETRYF | TGCAACGTTGAAGAGAGAAACCATGAGACCCGGTACTTC
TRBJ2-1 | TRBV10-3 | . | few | CAISHTATRDEQFF | TGTGCCATCAGTCACACGGCGACCCGTGATGAGCAATTCTTC
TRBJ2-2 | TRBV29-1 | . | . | CSVGRRDTGEQFF | TGCAGCGTTGGGAGACGTGACACTGGGGAGCAGTTTTTT
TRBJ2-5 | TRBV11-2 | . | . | CANNPRQIETQYF | TGTGCCAACAACCCTAGACAGATAGAAACCCAGTACTTC
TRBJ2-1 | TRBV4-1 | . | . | CDSSLNRGTLHVQFF | TGCGACAGCAGCCTTAATAGGGGAACTCTTCATGTGCAGTTCTTC
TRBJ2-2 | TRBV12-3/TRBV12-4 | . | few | CTSQGWDTNTGELFF | TGTACCAGCCAGGGGTGGGACACGAACACCGGGGAGCTCTTTTTT
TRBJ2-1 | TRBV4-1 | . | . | CASRLNMGTLDEQIF | TGCGCCAGTAGGCTTAATATGGGAACTCTTGATGAGCAGATCTTC
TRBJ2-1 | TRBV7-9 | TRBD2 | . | CVSNSGTSGSTREQFF | TGTGTCAGCAACTCAGGGACTAGCGGATCTACGCGGGAGCAGTTCTTC
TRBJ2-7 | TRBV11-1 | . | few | CASSLRCLREQYF | TGTGCCAGTAGCTTAAGATGCCTCCGCGAACAGTACTTC
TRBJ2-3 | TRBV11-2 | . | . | CASSFAFGTSGSLDTHYF | .
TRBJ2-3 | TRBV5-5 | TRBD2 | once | CASNFTSGIADTQYF | TGTGCCAGCAACTTTACTAGCGGGATAGCAGATACGCAATATTTT
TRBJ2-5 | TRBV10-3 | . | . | CAISDPATRQETQYF | TGTGCCATCAGTGACCCGGCTACCAGACAAGAGACTCAGTACTTC
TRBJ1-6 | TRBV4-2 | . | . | CTSSQLTPETSRGNSPLHF | TGTACCAGCAGCCAACTCACCCCTGAAACCTCTCGAGGGAATTCACCCCTCCACTTT
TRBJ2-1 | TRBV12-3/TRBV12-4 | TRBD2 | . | CARSLSGTSGLEQFF | TGTGCCCGCAGCCTGTCGGGGACTAGCGGACTTGAACAGTTCTTC
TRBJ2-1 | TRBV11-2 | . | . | CASSFGTGYNEEFF | TGTGCCAGCAGCTTCGGGACGGGATACAATGAGGAGTTCTTC
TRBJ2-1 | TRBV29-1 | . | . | CSVSRLAALTEGGNEQFF | TGCAGTGTTTCAAGACTGGCTGCCCTAACGGAAGGTGGGAATGAGCAGTTCTTC
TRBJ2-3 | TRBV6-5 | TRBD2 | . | CASNSGDGGADTQYF | TGTGCCAGCAATAGCGGGGACGGTGGGGCAGATACGCAATATTTC
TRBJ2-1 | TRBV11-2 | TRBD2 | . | CVSGWTSGIDEQFF | TGTGTCAGCGGCTGGACTAGCGGGATTGATGAGCAGTTCTTC
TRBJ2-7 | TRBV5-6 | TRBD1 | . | CSSSLRTGLSQYF | TGTTCCAGCAGCCTACGGACAGGGTTATCGCAGTACTTC
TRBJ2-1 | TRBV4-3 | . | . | CPSSQDVGSSYNEQFF | TGCCCCAGCAGCCAAGATGTTGGAAGCTCCTACAATGAGCAGTTCTTC
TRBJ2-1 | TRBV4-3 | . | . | CASSQDAESSYNEQFF | TGCGCCAGCAGCCAAGACGCAGAAAGCTCCTACAATGAGCAGTTCTTC
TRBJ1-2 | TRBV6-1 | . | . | CAISELFLVLGSNYGYTF | TGTGCCATCAGTGAACTGTTCCTGGTCCTTGGATCTAACTATGGCTACACCTTC
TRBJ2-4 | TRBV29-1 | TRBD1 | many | CSVGDRAAKNIQYF | TGCAGCGTTGGGGACAGGGCAGCCAAAAACATTCAGTACTTC
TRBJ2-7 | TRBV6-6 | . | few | CASSRGGASERYF | TGTGCCAGCAGCCGAGGGGGTGCGAGTGAGCGGTACTTC
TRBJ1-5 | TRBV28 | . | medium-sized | CASSLGGQPQHF | TGTGCCAGCAGTTTAGGGGGTCAGCCCCAGCATTTT
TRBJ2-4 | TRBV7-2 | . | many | CASSLGGTRELYF | TGTGCCAGCAGCTTAGGGGGGACGAGGGAATTGTACTTC
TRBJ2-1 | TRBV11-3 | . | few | CASPLTGVEQLF | TGTGCCAGTCCCTTGACAGGTGTCGAGCAGCTCTTC
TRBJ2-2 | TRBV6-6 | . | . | CASRYSSWELFF | TGTGCCAGCAGATATAGCTCCTGGGAGCTGTTTTTC
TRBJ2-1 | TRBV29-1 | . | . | CSPAAGVSSSEQFF | TGCAGCCCCGCGGCAGGAGTAAGTTCCAGTGAGCAGTTCTTC
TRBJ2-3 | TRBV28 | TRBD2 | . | CASSPETSRRSIDTQYF | TGTGCCAGCAGTCCCGAGACTAGCAGGAGGAGCATAGATACGCAGTATTTT
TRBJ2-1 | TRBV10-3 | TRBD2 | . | CAISESTAGVYNEQFF | TGCGCCATCAGTGAGTCGACGGCGGGAGTCTACAATGAGCAGTTCTTC
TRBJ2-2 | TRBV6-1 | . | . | CASSETLPGGAADTGELFF | TGTGCCAGCAGTGAAACCCTTCCCGGGGGCGCCGCGGACACCGGTGAGTTGTTTTTT
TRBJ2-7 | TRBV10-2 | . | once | CASNVGTFYEQYF | TGCGCCAGCAACGTCGGGACTTTCTACGAGCAGTACTTC
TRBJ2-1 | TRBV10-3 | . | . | CAISESADGAYDEQFF | TGTGCCATCAGTGAGTCGGCAGATGGAGCCTACGATGAGCAGTTCTTC
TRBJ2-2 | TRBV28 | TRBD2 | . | CANSLCGSGELFF | TGTGCCAATAGTTTGTGCGGGAGCGGGGAGCTGTTTTTT
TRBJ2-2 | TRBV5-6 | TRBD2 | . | CVSSWAPRASGELYF | TGTGTCAGCAGCTGGGCACCCAGAGCCAGCGGGGAGCTGTATTTT
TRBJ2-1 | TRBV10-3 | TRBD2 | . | CGISESAAGAYNKQLF | TGTGGCATCAGTGAGTCGGCAGCGGGAGCCTACAATAAGCAGTTATTC
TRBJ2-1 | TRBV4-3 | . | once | CTSRQDAGSPYNEQFF | TGCACCAGCAGACAAGATGCGGGAAGCCCCTACAATGAGCAGTTCTTC
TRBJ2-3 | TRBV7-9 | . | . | CACSLGATVSRTDTQYF | TGTGCCTGCAGCTTAGGGGCTACGGTGTCTCGCACAGATACGCAGTATTTT
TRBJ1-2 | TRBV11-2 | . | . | CASSPLCGDWSYDYTF | TGTGCCAGCAGCCCACTATGCGGGGATTGGAGCTATGACTACACCTTC
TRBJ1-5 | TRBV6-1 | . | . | CARDWLRQSLRFGAQHF | TGTGCCAGAGACTGGCTCCGGCAGAGTTTACGTTTTGGGGCCCAGCATTTT
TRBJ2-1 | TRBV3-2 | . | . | CASSQGGELPYNEQFF | TGTGCCAGCAGCCAAGGAGGGGAACTACCCTACAATGAGCAGTTCTTC
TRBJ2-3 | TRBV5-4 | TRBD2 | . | CPSSYPAASGSRTDTQYF | TGTCCCAGCAGTTACCCGGCGGCTAGCGGGAGTCGGACGGATACGCAGTATTTT
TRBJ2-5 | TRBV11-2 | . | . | CASGLVLETQYF | TGTGCCAGCGGCTTAGTGTTAGAGACTCAATACTTC
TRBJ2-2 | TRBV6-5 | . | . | CATRQGRAGELFF | TGTGCCACCAGGCAGGGACGGGCCGGGGAGTTGTTTTTT